This TCR beta chain was recovered during a study of T cell changes during pregnancy in multiple sclerosis. CDR1 and CDR2 from the germline V gene are MGHRA and YSYEKL. The V and J ends lost 0 bases and 8 bases respectively, with 10 bases between them. This CDR3 spans 13 amino acids. Sequenced by immunoSEQ multiplex PCR; TCRdb stores in-frame clones only, minus some. The sample carries more than 65,000 clones, 80% to 95% recorded once. The clonotype was recovered from a female donor with multiple sclerosis, enrolled in a pregnancy study. V and J are TRBV4-1 and TRBJ1-2; D uncertain. The source material was peripheral blood, sampled in the first trimester of pregnancy. The CDR3 reads CASSQDLEGGYTF. CDR3 bases: TGCGCCAGCAGCCAAGATCTTGAGGGAGGCTACACCTTC.